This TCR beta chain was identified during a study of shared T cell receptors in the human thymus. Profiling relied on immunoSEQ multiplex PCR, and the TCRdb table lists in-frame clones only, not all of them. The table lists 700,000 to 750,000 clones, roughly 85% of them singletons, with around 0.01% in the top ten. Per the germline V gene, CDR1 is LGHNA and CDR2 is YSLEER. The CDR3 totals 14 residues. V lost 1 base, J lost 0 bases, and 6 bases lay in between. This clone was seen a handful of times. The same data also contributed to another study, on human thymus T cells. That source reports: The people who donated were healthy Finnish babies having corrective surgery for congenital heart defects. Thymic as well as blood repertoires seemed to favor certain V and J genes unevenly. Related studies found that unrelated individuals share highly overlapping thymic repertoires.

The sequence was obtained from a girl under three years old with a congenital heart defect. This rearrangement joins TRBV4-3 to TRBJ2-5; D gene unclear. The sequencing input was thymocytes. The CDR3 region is CASSQALYQETQYF. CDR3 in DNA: TGCGCCAGCAGCCAAGCCCTTTACCAAGAGACCCAGTACTTC.